This is a list of T cell receptor beta chains from one sample in a study of blood T cell repertoires in COVID-19. The method was immunoSEQ multiplex PCR; TCRdb's version includes in-frame clones alone and lacks a portion of them. The sample records 80,000 to 100,000 clones, 85% to 90% being singletons. The sequencing input was peripheral blood. The receptors were sampled from a woman aged 80 or over in a cohort sampled during active or convalescent COVID-19. CDR3s include the opening cysteine and the closing phenylalanine or tryptophan. The D gene is left open where the match is weak. Not every row has a clone size; where given, it reads once, few, many or a size class.

abundance: NA
j_gene: TRBJ1-2
d_gene: TRBD1
v_gene: TRBV5-4
CDR3nt: TGTGCCAGCAGTCATCAAATCAGACAGGGGGCGTCTGGCTACACCTTC
CDR3aa: CASSHQIRQGASGYTF

abundance: few
j_gene: TRBJ1-4
d_gene: NA
v_gene: TRBV4-2
CDR3nt: TGTGCCAGCAGCCAAGCATCAGGGGTGACAAATGAAAAACTGTTTTTT
CDR3aa: CASSQASGVTNEKLFF

abundance: few
j_gene: TRBJ1-2
d_gene: NA
v_gene: TRBV6-5
CDR3nt: TGTGCCAGCAGTTACCGGGAAGGGTATGGCTACACCTTC
CDR3aa: CASSYREGYGYTF

abundance: NA
j_gene: TRBJ2-7
d_gene: NA
v_gene: TRBV28
CDR3nt: TGTGCCAGCAGTCAAGCAGGGGAGGGCGGGCAGTACTTC
CDR3aa: CASSQAGEGGQYF

abundance: once
j_gene: TRBJ2-1
d_gene: TRBD1
v_gene: TRBV24-1
CDR3nt: TGTGCCACCAGTGAGGTTTGGACAGGGGAGGGGTGGGATGAGCAGTTCTTC
CDR3aa: CATSEVWTGEGWDEQFF

abundance: NA
j_gene: TRBJ1-2
d_gene: NA
v_gene: TRBV11-2
CDR3nt: TGTGCCAGCAGCTTAGGACCAGGGGACGGCTACACCTTC
CDR3aa: CASSLGPGDGYTF

abundance: NA
j_gene: TRBJ2-3
d_gene: TRBD2
v_gene: TRBV10-1
CDR3nt: TGCGCCAGCAGTGGCGGGACTAGCGGGAGGTTAAGCACAGATACGCAGTATTTT
CDR3aa: CASSGGTSGRLSTDTQYF

abundance: NA
j_gene: TRBJ2-3
d_gene: TRBD1
v_gene: TRBV10-3
CDR3nt: TGTGCCATCAGTGCCTTTATACAGGGGGGCACAGATACGCAGTATTTT
CDR3aa: CAISAFIQGGTDTQYF

abundance: NA
j_gene: TRBJ2-3
d_gene: TRBD2
v_gene: TRBV6-5
CDR3nt: TGTGCCAGCAATAGCGGGGCGTCGGATACGCAGTATTTT
CDR3aa: CASNSGASDTQYF

abundance: once
j_gene: TRBJ1-5
d_gene: NA
v_gene: TRBV9
CDR3nt: TGTGCCAGCAGCCCCCGGCAAGGGGCAGGCCAGCCCCAGCATTTT
CDR3aa: CASSPRQGAGQPQHF

abundance: few
j_gene: TRBJ1-1
d_gene: NA
v_gene: TRBV18
CDR3nt: TGTGCCAGCTCACCCAACGGTGGGGGGGACACTGAAGCTTTCTTT
CDR3aa: CASSPNGGGDTEAFF

abundance: few
j_gene: TRBJ1-1
d_gene: TRBD1
v_gene: TRBV5-4
CDR3nt: TGTGCCAGCAGCATACAGGGGATGAACACTGAAGCTTTCTTT
CDR3aa: CASSIQGMNTEAFF

abundance: NA
j_gene: TRBJ1-1
d_gene: NA
v_gene: TRBV5-1
CDR3nt: TGCGCCAGCAGACCCGCTGGGGGGGTGAACACTGAAGCTTTCTTT
CDR3aa: CASRPAGGVNTEAFF

abundance: once
j_gene: TRBJ2-2
d_gene: TRBD2
v_gene: TRBV27
CDR3nt: TGTGCCAGCAGTTTTAGGGTTCTAGGACTAGCGGGAGGGCCAAGGACCGGGGAGCTGTTTTTT
CDR3aa: CASSFRVLGLAGGPRTGELFF

abundance: NA
j_gene: TRBJ1-5
d_gene: NA
v_gene: TRBV3-1/TRBV3-2
CDR3nt: TGTGCCAGCAGCAGCAGGGAGGGAGGCAATCAGCCCCAGCATTTT
CDR3aa: CASSSREGGNQPQHF

abundance: NA
j_gene: TRBJ1-2
d_gene: TRBD1
v_gene: TRBV29-1
CDR3nt: TGCAGCGCAATGACAGGGATGGCCTATGGCTACACCTTC
CDR3aa: CSAMTGMAYGYTF

abundance: NA
j_gene: TRBJ1-4
d_gene: TRBD1
v_gene: TRBV3-1/TRBV3-2
CDR3nt: TGTGCCAGCAGCCCTGGGACAGGGGGTAATGAAAAACTGTTTTTT
CDR3aa: CASSPGTGGNEKLFF

abundance: NA
j_gene: TRBJ2-2
d_gene: TRBD1
v_gene: TRBV3-1/TRBV3-2
CDR3nt: TGTGCCAGCAGCAAAAGGACAGGGTCGAACACCGGGGAGCTGTTTTTT
CDR3aa: CASSKRTGSNTGELFF

abundance: NA
j_gene: TRBJ1-2
d_gene: TRBD1
v_gene: TRBV7-2
CDR3nt: TGTGCCAGCAGCTTAGATCCAGGGGGATCTGGCTACACCTTC
CDR3aa: CASSLDPGGSGYTF

abundance: NA
j_gene: TRBJ1-2
d_gene: NA
v_gene: TRBV3-1/TRBV3-2
CDR3nt: TGTGCCAGCAGCCACCTAGGGCCTAAGGAGGATGGCTACACCTTC
CDR3aa: CASSHLGPKEDGYTF

abundance: once
j_gene: TRBJ2-5
d_gene: NA
v_gene: TRBV6-5
CDR3nt: TGTGCCAGCAGTTACCGTGAGACCCAGTACTTC
CDR3aa: CASSYRETQYF

abundance: once
j_gene: TRBJ1-2
d_gene: NA
v_gene: TRBV18
CDR3nt: TGTGCCAGCTCACCCGGGGGAGACTATGGCTACACCTTC
CDR3aa: CASSPGGDYGYTF

abundance: NA
j_gene: TRBJ2-2
d_gene: NA
v_gene: TRBV15
CDR3nt: TGTGCCACCAGCAGAGACAGGGTAGAAGGGGAGCTGTTTTTT
CDR3aa: CATSRDRVEGELFF

abundance: NA
j_gene: TRBJ2-4
d_gene: NA
v_gene: TRBV3-1/TRBV3-2
CDR3nt: TGTGCCAGCAGCCCCAGAGTCGGGACACAAGCCAAAAACATTCAGTACTTC
CDR3aa: CASSPRVGTQAKNIQYF

abundance: NA
j_gene: TRBJ1-1
d_gene: TRBD1
v_gene: TRBV6-5
CDR3nt: TGTGCCAGCAGCGACAGGGTTTCTGAAGCTTTCTTT
CDR3aa: CASSDRVSEAFF

abundance: few
j_gene: TRBJ2-7
d_gene: TRBD1
v_gene: TRBV10-1
CDR3nt: TGCGCCAGCAGTGACGGCCCAGGGGGCAAGTACGAGCAGTACTTC
CDR3aa: CASSDGPGGKYEQYF

abundance: NA
j_gene: TRBJ2-1
d_gene: TRBD2
v_gene: TRBV5-1
CDR3nt: TGCGCCAGCAGCTGGGGGGGAGCGATGTCCAATGAGCAGTTCTTC
CDR3aa: CASSWGGAMSNEQFF

abundance: NA
j_gene: TRBJ2-2
d_gene: NA
v_gene: TRBV6-5
CDR3nt: TGTGCCAGCTCTGGGCAGGGAACCGGGGAGCTGTTTTTT
CDR3aa: CASSGQGTGELFF

abundance: NA
j_gene: TRBJ2-1
d_gene: NA
v_gene: TRBV19
CDR3nt: TGTGCCAGTAGCCTAGGGGCCGGTTACAATGAGCAGTTCTTC
CDR3aa: CASSLGAGYNEQFF

abundance: NA
j_gene: TRBJ1-1
d_gene: NA
v_gene: TRBV28
CDR3nt: TGTGCCAGCAGTCCCATTTCACAGGGTTTGGTCGAAAACACTGAAGCTTTCTTT
CDR3aa: CASSPISQGLVENTEAFF

abundance: NA
j_gene: TRBJ1-3
d_gene: NA
v_gene: TRBV18
CDR3nt: TGTGCCAGCTCACCCCAGGCAAACTCTGGAAACACCATATATTTT
CDR3aa: CASSPQANSGNTIYF

abundance: NA
j_gene: TRBJ1-1
d_gene: TRBD1
v_gene: TRBV29-1
CDR3nt: TGCAGCGCCACACAGGGGGTAATCACTGAAGCTTTCTTT
CDR3aa: CSATQGVITEAFF

abundance: once
j_gene: TRBJ2-3
d_gene: TRBD2
v_gene: TRBV9
CDR3nt: TGTGCCAGCAGCCCCGGACTAGAAATGCAGTATTTT
CDR3aa: CASSPGLEMQYF

abundance: NA
j_gene: TRBJ2-1
d_gene: TRBD2
v_gene: TRBV5-4
CDR3nt: TGTGCCAGCAGCTTGGGGGGGCTAGCGGGTTCAAACTCCTACAATGAGCAGTTCTTC
CDR3aa: CASSLGGLAGSNSYNEQFF

abundance: NA
j_gene: TRBJ1-2
d_gene: NA
v_gene: TRBV7-6
CDR3nt: TGTGCCAGCAGCTTAAGCCAGGGGTCCTATGGCTACACCTTC
CDR3aa: CASSLSQGSYGYTF

abundance: NA
j_gene: TRBJ2-1
d_gene: TRBD1
v_gene: TRBV7-3
CDR3nt: TGTGCCAGCAGCTTAAGTACAGGGGATTACAATGAGCAGTTCTTC
CDR3aa: CASSLSTGDYNEQFF

abundance: NA
j_gene: TRBJ2-1
d_gene: TRBD2
v_gene: TRBV4-2
CDR3nt: TGTGCCAGCAGGTTAACCAGCGGGAGTTCCTACAATGAGCAGTTCTTC
CDR3aa: CASRLTSGSSYNEQFF

abundance: NA
j_gene: TRBJ2-5
d_gene: TRBD2
v_gene: TRBV30
CDR3nt: TGTGCCTGTCGGCTAGCGGGGGGGGAGACCCAGTACTTC
CDR3aa: CACRLAGGETQYF

abundance: NA
j_gene: TRBJ2-1
d_gene: TRBD2
v_gene: TRBV27
CDR3nt: TGTGCCAGCAGTTCTCCGGGACTACCATCCAATGAGCAGTTCTTC
CDR3aa: CASSSPGLPSNEQFF

abundance: NA
j_gene: TRBJ1-1
d_gene: TRBD1
v_gene: TRBV2
CDR3nt: TGTGCCAGCAGAGACAGGGGCGCTGAAGCTTTCTTT
CDR3aa: CASRDRGAEAFF

abundance: NA
j_gene: TRBJ2-1
d_gene: TRBD2
v_gene: TRBV14
CDR3nt: TGTGCCAGCAGCTTTTTAAGCGGGAAAGGGAACAATGAGCAGTTCTTC
CDR3aa: CASSFLSGKGNNEQFF

abundance: NA
j_gene: TRBJ2-1
d_gene: NA
v_gene: TRBV7-9
CDR3nt: TGTGCCAGCAGCAGACAGGTCAACAATGAGCAGTTCTTC
CDR3aa: CASSRQVNNEQFF

abundance: NA
j_gene: TRBJ2-3
d_gene: TRBD2
v_gene: TRBV18
CDR3nt: TGTGCCAGCTCACCAAACCTGGGACTAGCGGGTAGCACAGATACGCAGTATTTT
CDR3aa: CASSPNLGLAGSTDTQYF

abundance: NA
j_gene: TRBJ2-1
d_gene: TRBD2
v_gene: TRBV10-1
CDR3nt: TGCGCCAGCAGTGAGCCGACGGGACTAGCGGGAGGGGAGCAGTTCTTC
CDR3aa: CASSEPTGLAGGEQFF

abundance: NA
j_gene: TRBJ2-1
d_gene: NA
v_gene: TRBV19
CDR3nt: TGTGCCAGTAGGCTACAGGGTTCCTACAATGAGCAGTTCTTC
CDR3aa: CASRLQGSYNEQFF

abundance: once
j_gene: TRBJ2-7
d_gene: TRBD2
v_gene: TRBV19
CDR3nt: TGTGCCAGTAGTATAGGAGCGGGATCGGTAACCTACGAGCAGTACTTC
CDR3aa: CASSIGAGSVTYEQYF

abundance: NA
j_gene: TRBJ2-2
d_gene: TRBD2
v_gene: TRBV7-3
CDR3nt: TGTGCCAGCAGAGCACCCCTAGCGGCGAACACCGGGGAGCTGTTTTTT
CDR3aa: CASRAPLAANTGELFF